Listed below are T cell receptor beta chains from one sample, sequenced in a study of T cell repertoires in cytomegalovirus infection. One entry per CDR3 protein results from TCRdb running MiXCR on the reads. This repertoire shows roughly 700,000 distinct CDR3 sequences, about 30% found once; its top ten account for about 20%. Their specific antigens are unknown. The sample consisted of cultured PBMCs, taken from culture after CMV antigen stimulation. These receptors originate from a human donor in good health (CMV status not recorded). Some clones in this sample may be carry-over from other donors' samples. Both conserved end residues are part of each CDR3. A D gene is named only where the DNA matches it firmly. Clone size, where shown, is once, few, many, or a class for clones that have expanded.

abundance,j_gene,len,d_gene,v_gene,CDR3aa,CDR3nt
.,TRBJ2-3,14,TRBD2,TRBV12-3/TRBV12-4,CASSLYSGADTQYF,TGTGCCAGCAGTTTGTATAGCGGGGCTGATACGCAGTATTTT
.,TRBJ1-5,16,.,TRBV19,CASTSTNGGSIRPQHF,TGTGCCAGTACCTCAACAAACGGGGGCTCGATTCGGCCCCAGCATTTT
.,TRBJ2-6,15,TRBD2,TRBV7-2,CASSRGGTGANVLTF,TGTGCCAGCAGCCGGGGGGGGACGGGGGCCAACGTCCTGACTTTC
.,TRBJ1-4,15,.,TRBV11-2,CASSAPGVTNEKLFF,TGTGCCAGCAGCGCCCCAGGAGTGACTAATGAAAAACTGTTTTTT
.,TRBJ1-2,13,.,TRBV12-3/TRBV12-4,CASSFLTGDGYTF,TGTGCCAGCAGTTTTCTGACAGGTGATGGCTACACCTTC
.,TRBJ2-5,14,.,TRBV2,CASTRDGVQETQYF,TGTGCCAGCACAAGGGACGGGGTGCAAGAGACCCAGTACTTC
.,TRBJ2-1,15,.,TRBV4-3,CASSQDPDWSNEQFF,TGCGCCAGCAGCCAAGATCCGGACTGGTCTAATGAGCAGTTCTTC
many,TRBJ2-7,14,TRBD1,TRBV7-2,CASSLLTGSYEQYF,TGTGCCAGCAGCCTATTGACAGGGAGCTACGAGCAGTACTTC
many,TRBJ1-2,16,TRBD1,TRBV7-9,CASSLGTGAYLHGYTF,TGTGCCAGCAGCTTAGGGACAGGGGCGTATTTGCATGGCTACACCTTC
.,TRBJ2-2,16,TRBD2,TRBV4-1,CASSQGQAGYTGELFF,TGCGCCAGCAGCCAAGGTCAAGCGGGATACACCGGGGAGCTGTTTTTT
.,TRBJ1-2,15,.,TRBV6-1,CASNPGRVVHYGYTF,TGTGCCAGCAACCCCGGGAGGGTAGTTCACTATGGCTACACCTTC
.,TRBJ2-5,14,.,TRBV6-6,CASSGRLVGETQYF,TGTGCCAGCAGTGGGCGACTAGTTGGGGAGACCCAGTACTTC
.,TRBJ1-2,15,.,TRBV14,CASSRWQDYNYGYTF,TGTGCCAGCAGCCGGTGGCAGGACTATAACTATGGCTACACCTTC
many,TRBJ1-5,13,.,TRBV12-3/TRBV12-4,CASSPGEGQPQHF,TGTGCCAGCAGTCCGGGGGAGGGTCAGCCCCAGCATTTT
.,TRBJ2-5,13,TRBD2,TRBV20-1,CSVRLARGKTQYF,TGCAGTGTAAGACTAGCGCGAGGGAAGACCCAGTACTTC
.,TRBJ2-7,14,.,TRBV6-2/TRBV6-3,CASSPPTREYEQYF,TGTGCCAGCAGCCCACCGACTAGAGAGTACGAGCAGTACTTC
few,TRBJ1-5,14,.,TRBV18,CASSPSTGNQPQHF,TGTGCCAGCTCACCATCAACAGGGAATCAGCCCCAGCATTTT
.,TRBJ1-1,11,.,TRBV20-1,CSAKGRSEAFF,TGCAGTGCTAAAGGACGGTCTGAAGCTTTCTTT
few,TRBJ2-1,15,.,TRBV7-2,CASSLLGVRYNEQFF,TGTGCCAGCAGCTTACTAGGAGTGAGGTACAATGAGCAGTTCTTC
few,TRBJ1-3,15,TRBD1,TRBV7-2,CASSLTGTVFNTIYF,TGTGCCAGCAGCCTGACCGGGACAGTATTCAACACCATATATTTT
.,TRBJ2-3,13,TRBD2,TRBV20-1,CSAQRDRGDTQYF,TGCAGCGCTCAGCGGGACCGGGGAGATACGCAGTATTTT
.,TRBJ2-6,16,.,TRBV5-4,CASSERRYSGANVLTF,TGTGCCAGCAGCGAACGACGGTACTCTGGGGCCAACGTCCTGACTTTC
.,TRBJ1-1,17,.,TRBV5-1,CASSTVLGGDTNTEAFF,TGCGCCAGCAGCACGGTCCTGGGGGGGGATACGAACACTGAAGCTTTCTTT
.,TRBJ2-7,13,.,TRBV11-3,CASSRGPWNEQYF,TGTGCCAGCAGCCGTGGGCCATGGAACGAGCAGTACTTC
few,TRBJ1-6,18,.,TRBV4-1,CASSQAGPTRLLNSPLHF,TGCGCCAGCAGCCAAGCGGGGCCGACAAGGCTCCTTAATTCACCCCTCCACTTT
few,TRBJ2-1,17,.,TRBV5-1,CASSLEAGLSSYNEQFF,TGCGCCAGCAGCCTCGAGGCGGGGTTGAGCTCCTACAATGAGCAGTTCTTC
.,TRBJ1-1,15,TRBD1,TRBV6-2/TRBV6-3,CASSYSTGGRTEAFF,TGTGCCAGCAGTTACTCGACAGGGGGCAGGACTGAAGCTTTCTTT
.,TRBJ1-1,14,.,TRBV6-1,CASSEVEGGVEAFF,TGTGCCAGCAGTGAAGTGGAGGGGGGGGTTGAAGCTTTCTTT
.,TRBJ2-7,13,.,TRBV14,CASSQTQLGEQYF,TGTGCCAGCAGCCAGACGCAATTGGGGGAGCAGTACTTC
once,TRBJ2-2,13,.,TRBV4-1,CASRLDRAGELFF,TGCGCCAGCAGACTCGACCGGGCCGGGGAGCTGTTTTTT
few,TRBJ1-1,16,.,TRBV7-8,CASSTGLGEMNTEAFF,TGTGCCAGCAGCACAGGTTTGGGGGAAATGAACACTGAAGCTTTCTTT
.,TRBJ1-5,14,TRBD1,TRBV10-3,CAISGQGRNQPQHF,TGTGCCATCAGTGGACAGGGGCGCAATCAGCCCCAGCATTTT
few,TRBJ1-5,12,.,TRBV6-2/TRBV6-3,CASSYPRDIQHF,TGTGCCAGCAGTTACCCGCGGGACATCCAGCATTTT
few,TRBJ2-7,16,.,TRBV28,CASSSRGRGGDYEQYF,TGTGCCAGCAGTTCTCGGGGGCGGGGAGGGGACTACGAGCAGTACTTC
once,TRBJ2-7,18,TRBD1,TRBV15,CATSRDPLTGSLSYEQYF,TGTGCCACCAGCAGAGATCCCCTGACAGGGAGCCTCTCCTACGAGCAGTACTTC
many,TRBJ2-7,13,.,TRBV7-2,CASSFGSEFEQYF,TGTGCCAGCAGCTTTGGTAGCGAATTCGAGCAGTACTTC
.,TRBJ1-1,12,.,TRBV7-6,CATRLGVAEAFF,TGTGCCACGCGACTAGGGGTCGCTGAAGCTTTCTTT
.,TRBJ2-3,16,TRBD2,TRBV7-9,CASRRGGTSGTDTQYF,TGTGCCAGCAGAAGGGGGGGGACTAGCGGGACAGATACGCAGTATTTT
.,TRBJ1-1,15,.,TRBV19,CAGHPPGHMNTEAFF,TGTGCCGGCCACCCCCCGGGACATATGAACACTGAAGCTTTCTTT
.,TRBJ1-1,15,.,TRBV6-5,CASTSEAERNTEAFF,TGTGCCAGCACCAGCGAGGCGGAAAGGAACACTGAAGCTTTCTTT
.,TRBJ1-2,13,.,TRBV19,CASSMGARYGYTF,TGTGCCAGTAGTATGGGGGCGCGCTATGGCTACACCTTC
few,TRBJ2-7,15,.,TRBV12-3/TRBV12-4,CASSFMWVASYEQYF,TGTGCCAGCAGTTTTATGTGGGTAGCGTCCTACGAGCAGTACTTC
many,TRBJ1-2,15,.,TRBV7-2,CASSLDPSWKAGYTF,TGTGCCAGCAGCTTAGACCCCAGTTGGAAAGCTGGCTACACCTTC
.,TRBJ2-7,13,.,TRBV2,CASRGRSTYEQYF,TGTGCCAGCAGAGGGAGGAGTACCTACGAGCAGTACTTC
.,TRBJ1-5,13,.,TRBV7-9,CASGPGQDQPQHF,TGTGCCAGCGGCCCGGGCCAGGACCAACCCCAGCATTTT
few,TRBJ2-1,16,TRBD1,TRBV4-1,CASSQDAGQDYNEQFF,TGCGCCAGCAGCCAAGATGCGGGACAGGATTACAATGAGCAGTTCTTC
.,TRBJ2-3,15,.,TRBV4-1,CASSQTRTAAVAQYF,TGCGCCAGCAGCCAAACTAGGACGGCGGCGGTAGCGCAGTATTTT
.,TRBJ1-1,11,.,TRBV27,CASSGPTEAFF,TGTGCCAGCAGCGGACCCACTGAAGCTTTCTTT
.,TRBJ2-5,13,.,TRBV6-2/TRBV6-3,CASSSTRLATQYF,TGTGCCAGCAGTTCGACTAGACTCGCGACCCAGTACTTC
few,TRBJ1-5,16,.,TRBV28,CASSIPGPYGDQPQHF,TGTGCCAGCAGTATCCCAGGTCCATACGGGGATCAGCCCCAGCATTTT